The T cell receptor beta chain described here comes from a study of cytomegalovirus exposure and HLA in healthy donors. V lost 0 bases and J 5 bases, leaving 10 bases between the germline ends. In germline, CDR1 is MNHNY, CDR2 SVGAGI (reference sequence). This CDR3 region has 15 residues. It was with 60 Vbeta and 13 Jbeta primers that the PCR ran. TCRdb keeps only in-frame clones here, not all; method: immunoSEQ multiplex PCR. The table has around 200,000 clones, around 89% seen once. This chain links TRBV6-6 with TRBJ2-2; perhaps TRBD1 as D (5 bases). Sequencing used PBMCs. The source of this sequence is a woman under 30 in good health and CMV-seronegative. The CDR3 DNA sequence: TGTGCCAGCAGTTACTCCGACAGAACAACCGGGGAGCTGTTTTTT. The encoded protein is CASSYSDRTTGELFF.